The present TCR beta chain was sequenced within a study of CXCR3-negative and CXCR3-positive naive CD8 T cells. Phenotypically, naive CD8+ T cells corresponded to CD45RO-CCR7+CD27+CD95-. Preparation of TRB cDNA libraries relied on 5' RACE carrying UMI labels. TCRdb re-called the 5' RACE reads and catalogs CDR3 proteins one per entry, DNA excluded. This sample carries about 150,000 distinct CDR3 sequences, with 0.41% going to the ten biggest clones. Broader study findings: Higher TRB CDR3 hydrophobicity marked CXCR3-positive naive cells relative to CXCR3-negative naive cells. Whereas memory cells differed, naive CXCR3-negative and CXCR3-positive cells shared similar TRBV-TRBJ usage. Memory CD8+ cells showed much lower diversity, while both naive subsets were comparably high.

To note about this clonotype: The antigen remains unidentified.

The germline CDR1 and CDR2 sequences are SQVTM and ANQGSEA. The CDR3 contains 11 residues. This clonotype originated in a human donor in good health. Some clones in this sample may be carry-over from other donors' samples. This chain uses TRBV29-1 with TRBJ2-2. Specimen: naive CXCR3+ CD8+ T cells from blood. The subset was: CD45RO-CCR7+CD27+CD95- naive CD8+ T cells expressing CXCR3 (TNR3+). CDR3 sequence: CSAEQAGELFF.